This T cell receptor beta chain is drawn from a study of T cells expressing NK-cell markers (TCRdb year 2020). Background on the whole study: Three sorted T-cell subsets (CD3+CD56+NKG2C+, CD3+CD56+NKG2C- and CD3+CD56-NKG2C+) from eight donors had their TCR beta-chain repertoires profiled. Among the eight sequenced donors, seven were HCMV-seropositive and one was HCMV-seronegative. Illumina HiSeq 2000/2500, MiSeq or NextSeq was used to sequence libraries as 2 x 150 bp reads. The study sequenced eight donors, all healthy volunteers chosen at random: three men and five women.

A commercial ELISA kit detecting HCMV-specific IgG in serum was used to determine HCMV serostatus. Ficoll density gradient centrifugation was used to isolate peripheral blood mononuclear cells from blood. Overall study results and their limits: Whether the expanded NKG2C-expressing T cell clones were specific for HCMV antigens remained unclear. Those dominant clonotypes were again the most abundant among CD3+CD56-NKG2C+ cells in a few donors, at about 25-65%. In several donors, the dominant CD3+CD56+NKG2C+ clonotypes were found to rank among the top 10 CD8+ clonotypes and to make up about 1.0-8% of CD8+ T cells.

The CDR3 has 17 amino acids, counting the end cysteine and phenylalanine. No DNA has been recorded. The sample was run on an Illumina HiSeq 2000. 5'RACE template switching, by which a universal primer site and unique molecular identifiers were added, was used to make TCR beta cDNA libraries. cDNA synthesis was primed from the TCR beta constant segment and was followed by two successive PCR amplification steps. In the paper's pipeline: MIGEC was used to demultiplex reads and group reads by UMI, and MiTCR was used to assemble and quantify clonotypes. To exclude erroneous sequences, only TCR cDNA sequences supported by at least two reads were retained. The tcR package was used for downstream repertoire analysis, and clonotypes were matched across fractions by CDR3 nucleotide sequence plus V segment. VDJmatch was used to annotate antigen specificity against VDJdb, with one amino acid substitution allowed in CDR3. TCRdb reprocessed the reads, and each CDR3 protein sequence is entered once, without DNA. The V and J calls were determined by TCRdb, not by the authors. The sample table on file contains about 150,000 distinct CDR3 sequences. 37% of the sample comes from the top ten.

To note about this clonotype: The specificity of this receptor is unknown.

The sequenced sample consisted of blood T cells: a sorted CD56 or NKG2C T cell subset, CD4+ or CD8+ T cells, or bulk PBMC T cells (not recorded which). This clonotype was obtained from a woman aged 45-65 years in good health. Donor details come from another sample of the same person, matched by shared clones. The sequence is built from TRBV21-1 and TRBJ2-1; the TCRdb D gene call, TRBD2, has no DNA to confirm it. TRBV21-1 is listed as a pseudogene. The encoded CDR3 is CASSKEGGASSYNEQFF.